This TCR beta chain is from a study of blood T cells in healthy people across ages. Sample-barcoded 5' priming and a J-beta primer mix drove a second PCR of 7 to 11 cycles. TCRdb redid the calling of the 5' RACE reads with MiXCR, one entry per CDR3 protein. The sample holds about 1.7 million distinct CDR3 sequences, 28% seen once. Germline CDR1 SGHTA, CDR2 FQGTGA. This CDR3 region has 14 residues. Trimming left V 4 bases short and J 5 bases short, with 14 bases between. This clonotype was observed at least ten times. Sequencing was performed on blood. The clonotype comes from a woman aged 25-40 years in good health. The chain carries TRBV7-3 and TRBJ2-5; D perhaps matches TRBD1 (5 bases). The CDR3 DNA reads as TGTGCCAGCAGCTCGCTAGGGGTCGGGGAGACCCAGTACTTC. Amino acids: CASSSLGVGETQYF.